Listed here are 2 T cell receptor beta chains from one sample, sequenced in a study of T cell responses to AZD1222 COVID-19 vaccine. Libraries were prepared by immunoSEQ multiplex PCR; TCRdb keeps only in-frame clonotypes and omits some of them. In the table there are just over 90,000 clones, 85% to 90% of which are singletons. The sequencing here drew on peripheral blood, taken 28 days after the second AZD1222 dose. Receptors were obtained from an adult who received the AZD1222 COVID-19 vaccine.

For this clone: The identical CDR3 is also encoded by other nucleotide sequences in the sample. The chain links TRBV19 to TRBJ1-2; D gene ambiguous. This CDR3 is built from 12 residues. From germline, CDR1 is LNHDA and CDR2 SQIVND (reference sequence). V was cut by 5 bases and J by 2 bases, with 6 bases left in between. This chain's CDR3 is CASSRANYGYTF. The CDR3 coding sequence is TGTGCCAGTAGTCGCGCGAACTATGGCTACACCTTC. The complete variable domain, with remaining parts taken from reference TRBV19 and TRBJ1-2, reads DGGITQSPKYLFRKEGQNVTLSCEQNLNHDAMYWYRQDPGQGLRLIYYSQIVNDFQKGDIAEGYSVSREKKESFPLTVTSAQKNPTAFYLCASSRANYGYTFGSGTRLTVV.

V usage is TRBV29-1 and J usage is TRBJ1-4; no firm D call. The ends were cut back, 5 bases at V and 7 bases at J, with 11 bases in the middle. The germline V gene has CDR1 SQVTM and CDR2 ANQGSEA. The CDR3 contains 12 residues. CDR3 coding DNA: TGCAGCGTTTCGGCAGCGGGTGAAAAACTGTTTTTT. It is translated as CSVSAAGEKLFF. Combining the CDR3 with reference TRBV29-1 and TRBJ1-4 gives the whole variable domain SAVISQKPSRDICQRGTSLTIQCQVDSQVTMMFWYRQQPGQSLTLIATANQGSEATYESGFVIDKFPISRPNLTFSTLTVSNMSPEDSSIYLCSVSAAGEKLFFGSGTQLSVL.